These T cell receptor beta chains were read from a single sample in a study of T cell responses to AZD1222 COVID-19 vaccine. Sequencing used immunoSEQ multiplex PCR; TCRdb keeps in-frame clones, though not all of them. The sample yields roughly 130,000 clones, roughly 91% seen once. Sequencing used peripheral blood, obtained on day 0 of AZD1222 vaccination. These receptors came from an adult in good health. Both conserved end residues are part of each CDR3. Each record gives: V gene, CDR3 length, CDR3 protein.

V: TRBV3-1/TRBV3-2; length: 14; CDR3: CASRRQASGNTIYF
V: TRBV19; length: 13; CDR3: CASSRDRATEAFF
V: TRBV7-9; length: 19; CDR3: CASSLPKLGQGRMNTEAFF
V: TRBV6-5; length: 15; CDR3: CASSYEAGDSYEQYF
V: TRBV15; length: 13; CDR3: CATSSLRYNEQFF
V: TRBV29-1; length: 13; CDR3: CSVAGQWGETQYF
V: TRBV19; length: 19; CDR3: CASSIWGLGTPGGNYGYTF
V: TRBV7-9; length: 12; CDR3: CASSPRSYEQYF
V: TRBV19; length: 15; CDR3: CASSMQLPALYGYTF
V: TRBV5-6; length: 15; CDR3: CASSKDSQGGLEQYF
V: TRBV2; length: 15; CDR3: CASSEQGSRNTEAFF
V: TRBV15; length: 16; CDR3: CATSRFLSGAKETQYF
V: TRBV6-5; length: 14; CDR3: CASSYSAMGYEQYF
V: TRBV10-3; length: 17; CDR3: CAISEELAGGDQETQYF
V: TRBV12-5; length: 11; CDR3: CASGLSLGYTF
V: TRBV18; length: 16; CDR3: CASSPMGQGSNQPQHF
V: TRBV27; length: 16; CDR3: CASSQRGTGGSPGYTF
V: TRBV7-9; length: 13; CDR3: CASSLAAQETQYF
V: TRBV2; length: 15; CDR3: CASSPQGAANTEAFF
V: TRBV5-8; length: 14; CDR3: CAIRPGGVIYEQYF
V: TRBV5-1; length: 17; CDR3: CASSFSPIGGGNQPQHF
V: TRBV2; length: 14; CDR3: CASSEEDREGGYTF
V: TRBV3-1/TRBV3-2; length: 14; CDR3: CASSWDVASDTQYF